The rows below give T cell receptor beta chains drawn from one sample of a study of cytomegalovirus exposure and HLA in healthy donors. Sequencing used immunoSEQ multiplex PCR; TCRdb keeps in-frame clones, though not all of them. This sample has roughly 220,000 clones, with about nine tenths found just once. Sequenced sample: PBMCs. Source of these receptors: a woman aged 18-35 years in good health and CMV-seronegative. Both conserved end residues are part of each CDR3. Each record gives: J gene, D gene, V gene, clone size, CDR3 protein, CDR3 DNA. The D gene is left open where the match is weak. Part of the rows lack a size; the others show once, few, many or a class for expanded clones.

J gene: TRBJ2-5; D gene: .; V gene: TRBV5-4; clone size: .; CDR3 protein: CASSLGYEGGETQYF; CDR3 DNA: TGTGCCAGCAGCTTGGGTTATGAGGGAGGAGAGACCCAGTACTTC
J gene: TRBJ1-5; D gene: .; V gene: TRBV19; clone size: .; CDR3 protein: CASSIDVRKRSNQPQHF; CDR3 DNA: TGTGCCAGTAGTATAGATGTCCGGAAGCGTAGCAATCAGCCCCAGCATTTT
J gene: TRBJ2-7; D gene: TRBD2; V gene: TRBV4-2; clone size: .; CDR3 protein: CASSQARFPGGSPTPLEQYF; CDR3 DNA: TGTGCCAGCAGCCAAGCCAGGTTTCCCGGGGGGAGCCCCACCCCGCTCGAGCAGTACTTC
J gene: TRBJ2-7; D gene: TRBD2; V gene: TRBV5-1; clone size: .; CDR3 protein: CASSTSSGSSYEQYF; CDR3 DNA: TGCGCCAGCAGCACTTCTAGCGGGAGCTCCTACGAGCAGTACTTC
J gene: TRBJ1-1; D gene: .; V gene: TRBV5-1; clone size: .; CDR3 protein: CASSLEGRWSFF; CDR3 DNA: TGCGCCAGCAGCTTGGAGGGGCGCTGGTCTTTCTTT
J gene: TRBJ1-1; D gene: .; V gene: TRBV6-6; clone size: .; CDR3 protein: CASSYSTGNTEAFF; CDR3 DNA: TGTGCCAGCAGTTACTCTACAGGTAACACTGAAGCTTTCTTT
J gene: TRBJ2-2; D gene: TRBD1; V gene: TRBV5-8; clone size: .; CDR3 protein: CASSSAGGAAGELFF; CDR3 DNA: TGTGCCAGCAGCTCAGCAGGGGGCGCGGCCGGGGAGCTGTTTTTT
J gene: TRBJ2-1; D gene: TRBD2; V gene: TRBV27; clone size: .; CDR3 protein: CASSSGLAGVNEQFF; CDR3 DNA: TGTGCCAGCAGTTCCGGACTAGCGGGAGTCAATGAGCAGTTCTTC
J gene: TRBJ1-5; D gene: .; V gene: TRBV5-5; clone size: .; CDR3 protein: CASSRESNSNQPQHF; CDR3 DNA: TGTGCCAGCAGTAGAGAGTCCAATAGCAATCAGCCCCAGCATTTT
J gene: TRBJ2-3; D gene: TRBD1; V gene: TRBV28; clone size: .; CDR3 protein: CASSLTSTGTGGRTDTQYF; CDR3 DNA: TGTGCCAGCAGTTTAACGTCAACCGGGACAGGGGGTCGCACAGATACGCAGTATTTT
J gene: TRBJ1-2; D gene: .; V gene: TRBV6-1; clone size: .; CDR3 protein: CASSDRFNYGYTF; CDR3 DNA: TGTGCCAGCAGCGACAGGTTTAACTATGGCTACACCTTC
J gene: TRBJ2-7; D gene: .; V gene: TRBV5-1; clone size: .; CDR3 protein: CASSVQGGGQVHEQYF; CDR3 DNA: TGCGCCAGCAGCGTTCAGGGGGGAGGTCAGGTCCACGAGCAGTACTTC
J gene: TRBJ2-1; D gene: .; V gene: TRBV7-2; clone size: .; CDR3 protein: CASSLYEQFF; CDR3 DNA: TGTGCCAGCAGCCTCTACGAGCAGTTCTTC
J gene: TRBJ2-7; D gene: .; V gene: TRBV21-1; clone size: .; CDR3 protein: CASSQMPNRGTYEQYF; CDR3 DNA: TGTGCCAGCAGTCAAATGCCGAACAGGGGAACCTACGAGCAGTACTTC
J gene: TRBJ2-1; D gene: .; V gene: TRBV6-1; clone size: .; CDR3 protein: CASSEMAQFF; CDR3 DNA: TGTGCCAGCAGTGAAATGGCGCAGTTCTTC
J gene: TRBJ1-2; D gene: .; V gene: TRBV7-9; clone size: .; CDR3 protein: CASTVQETNYGYTF; CDR3 DNA: TGTGCCAGCACCGTACAGGAGACTAACTATGGCTACACCTTC
J gene: TRBJ1-5; D gene: .; V gene: TRBV27; clone size: .; CDR3 protein: CASSPPGGNQPQHF; CDR3 DNA: TGTGCCAGCAGCCCCCCAGGGGGCAATCAGCCCCAGCATTTT
J gene: TRBJ1-5; D gene: .; V gene: TRBV30; clone size: .; CDR3 protein: CAWSVGVEQPQHF; CDR3 DNA: TGTGCCTGGAGTGTAGGGGTAGAGCAGCCCCAGCATTTT
J gene: TRBJ2-3; D gene: .; V gene: TRBV5-1; clone size: .; CDR3 protein: CASRGQRGTDTQYF; CDR3 DNA: TGCGCCAGCAGAGGCCAGCGGGGCACAGATACGCAGTATTTT
J gene: TRBJ2-3; D gene: .; V gene: TRBV30; clone size: .; CDR3 protein: CAWSVLQGRPDTQYF; CDR3 DNA: TGTGCCTGGAGTGTTTTACAGGGGAGGCCAGATACGCAGTATTTT
J gene: TRBJ2-3; D gene: .; V gene: TRBV11-2; clone size: once; CDR3 protein: CASSLWLEGLEDTQYF; CDR3 DNA: TGTGCCAGCAGCTTATGGCTGGAGGGGTTGGAAGATACGCAGTATTTT
J gene: TRBJ2-1; D gene: TRBD1; V gene: TRBV7-6; clone size: .; CDR3 protein: CASSPGQGSNEQFF; CDR3 DNA: TGTGCCAGCAGCCCGGGACAGGGGAGCAATGAGCAGTTCTTC
J gene: TRBJ2-1; D gene: TRBD2; V gene: TRBV7-7; clone size: .; CDR3 protein: CASSSAGAYNEQFF; CDR3 DNA: TGTGCTAGCAGCTCGGCGGGAGCATACAATGAGCAGTTCTTC
J gene: TRBJ1-1; D gene: .; V gene: TRBV9; clone size: .; CDR3 protein: CASSDQGNTEAFF; CDR3 DNA: TGTGCCAGCAGCGACCAGGGAAACACTGAAGCTTTCTTT
J gene: TRBJ2-5; D gene: .; V gene: TRBV6-5; clone size: .; CDR3 protein: CASSYMRETRETQYF; CDR3 DNA: TGTGCCAGCAGTTACATGAGGGAGACCCGAGAGACCCAGTACTTC
J gene: TRBJ2-1; D gene: TRBD2; V gene: TRBV27; clone size: .; CDR3 protein: CASSSQAGTWDEQFF; CDR3 DNA: TGTGCCAGCAGTTCTCAAGCGGGGACTTGGGATGAGCAGTTCTTC
J gene: TRBJ1-5; D gene: .; V gene: TRBV27; clone size: .; CDR3 protein: CASSSGRDNQPQHF; CDR3 DNA: TGTGCCAGCAGTTCGGGCAGGGACAATCAGCCCCAGCATTTT
J gene: TRBJ1-1; D gene: .; V gene: TRBV9; clone size: .; CDR3 protein: CASSGSGRGGTEAFF; CDR3 DNA: TGTGCCAGCAGCGGTAGTGGGAGGGGCGGCACTGAAGCTTTCTTT
J gene: TRBJ2-5; D gene: TRBD1; V gene: TRBV7-3; clone size: .; CDR3 protein: CASRQGGSETQYF; CDR3 DNA: TGTGCCAGCAGACAGGGGGGTTCAGAGACCCAGTACTTC
J gene: TRBJ2-2; D gene: TRBD2; V gene: TRBV2; clone size: .; CDR3 protein: CASSEGLAGDTGELFF; CDR3 DNA: TGTGCCAGCAGTGAGGGACTAGCGGGGGACACCGGGGAGCTGTTTTTT
J gene: TRBJ2-5; D gene: TRBD1; V gene: TRBV27; clone size: .; CDR3 protein: CASSRETGVGRETQYF; CDR3 DNA: TGTGCCAGCAGTCGCGAGACAGGGGTTGGGCGGGAGACCCAGTACTTC
J gene: TRBJ1-5; D gene: .; V gene: TRBV5-1; clone size: .; CDR3 protein: CASSADSNNQPQHF; CDR3 DNA: TGCGCCAGCAGCGCGGACAGCAACAATCAGCCCCAGCATTTT